Shown below are 25 T cell receptor beta chains from a single sample sequenced in a study of blood T cells in healthy people across ages. Using a J-beta primer mix together with a sample-barcoded 5' primer, a second PCR was run for roughly 6 to 11 cycles. In TCRdb, the 5' RACE reads were re-called with MiXCR into one record per CDR3 protein. This sample has hundreds of thousands of distinct CDR3 sequences, with around 48% found just once. Sample: blood. The receptors here all came from a woman in her sixties or seventies in good health.

This clonotype has a single count. The chain carries TRBV5-1 and TRBJ2-3, with D possibly TRBD2 on 5 matching bases. V was pared by 2 bases and J by 0 bases, with 10 bases between. This CDR3 spans 15 amino acids. Germline loops: CDR1 SGHRS, CDR2 YFSETQ. This chain's CDR3 is CASSFQRPSTDTQYF. In DNA, the CDR3 is TGCGCCAGCAGCTTCCAGCGGCCTAGCACAGATACGCAGTATTTT.

This rearrangement joins TRBV3-1 to TRBJ1-2; D not certain. CDR3 length: 13 amino acids. In germline, CDR1 is LGHDT, CDR2 YNNKEL (reference sequence). V lost 0 bases and J lost 6, with 8 bases in between. The DNA for the CDR3 is TGTGCCAGCAGCCAAGAAAACGGCGATGGCTACACCTTC. Translated, it gives CASSQENGDGYTF.

The CDR3 region is CASSRSSGLKEDTQYF. The CDR3 region has the DNA TGTGCCAGCAGCAGATCTAGCGGGTTGAAAGAAGATACGCAGTATTTT. The chain carries TRBV9 and TRBJ2-3; 8 bases match TRBD2. The CDR3 has 16 residues. V dropped 4 bases and J dropped 5; count of bases not matched to a gene: 12. Germline V gene lookup returns CDR1 SGDLS and CDR2 YYNGEE.

This clonotype has more than one count but fewer than ten. The chain carries TRBV20-1 and TRBJ2-7; TRBD1 matches 8 bases. Losses at the gene ends were 6 bases for V and 6 bases for J; bases not matched to a gene: 4. Germline values: CDR1 DFQATT, CDR2 SNEGSKA (reference sequence). This CDR3 region has 11 residues. CDR3 bases: TGCAGTGCCAAAACAGGGGGCGAGCAGTACTTC. This sequence encodes CSAKTGGEQYF.

The gene calls are TRBV7-2 and TRBJ1-2; the D gene is possibly TRBD1 (6 bases). Germline V gene data show CDR1 as SGHTA and CDR2 as FQGNSA. V shed 8 bases and J shed 4 bases, with 14 bases lying between them. The CDR3 totals 13 residues. Written as DNA, the CDR3 is TGTGCCAGCGGACAACAGGGTCCCTATGGCTACACCTTC. Amino acid sequence: CASGQQGPYGYTF. Combining the CDR3 with reference TRBV7-2 and TRBJ1-2 gives the whole variable domain GAGVSQSPSNKVTEKGKDVELRCDPISGHTALYWYRQSLGQGLEFLIYFQGNSAPDKSGLPSDRFSAERTGGSVSTLTIQRTQQEDSAVYLCASGQQGPYGYTFGSGTRLTVV.

About this clonotype itself: A junction end diverges from the germline sequence, so it may reflect a read error. The rearrangement uses TRBV20-1 and TRBJ1-6, with D possibly matching TRBD1 (6 bases). Germline V gene lookup returns CDR1 DFQATT and CDR2 SNEGSKA (reference sequence). The CDR3 length is 14 residues. CDR3 nucleotides: TGCAGTACTAGACTGGACAGCAATAATTCACCCCTCCACTTT. Translating gives CSTRLDSNNSPLHF.

This sequence joins TRBV2 and TRBJ1-4; the match to TRBD1 covers 8 bases. V lost 6 bases, J lost 8 bases, and 8 bases stayed unmatched. Germline values: CDR1 SNHLY, CDR2 FYNNEI. This CDR3 region has 14 residues. CDR3 nucleotide sequence: TGTGCCAGCAGGCCGACAGGGGACGGGGAAAAACTGTTTTTT. Its protein is CASRPTGDGEKLFF.

In its sample, this clonotype was seen many times. This chain uses TRBV20-1 with TRBJ2-3, with D possibly matching TRBD2 (6 bases). The germline CDR1 and CDR2 sequences are DFQATT and SNEGSKA (reference sequence). The CDR3 totals 16 residues. The ends were cut back, 3 bases at V and 3 bases at J, with 19 bases in the middle. The CDR3 is CSASGGMREDTDTQYF. For the CDR3, the DNA is TGCAGTGCTAGTGGGGGAATGCGGGAAGATACAGATACGCAGTATTTT.

The chain employs TRBV10-3 and TRBJ2-1, with 11 positions matching TRBD1. The germline V gene has CDR1 ENHRY and CDR2 SYGVKD. The V gene end was trimmed by 5 bases and the J gene end by 8 bases; junction bases not matched to a gene: 8. The CDR3 totals 15 residues. CDR3 sequence reads: CAISSRDRGNHEQFF. The CDR3 DNA reads as TGTGCCATCAGTAGCCGGGACAGGGGGAATCATGAGCAGTTCTTC.

The chain has TRBV6-1 and TRBJ2-7; 12 bases fit TRBD2. The CDR3 length is 17 residues. CDR1 and CDR2 from the germline V gene are MNHNS and SASEGT. The V and J ends lost 10 bases and 2 bases, in that order; junction bases with no gene match: 15. The DNA for the CDR3 is TGTGCCACGCACGCGGCTAGCGGGAGGGAATATCCCTACGAGCAGTACTTC. Its translation is CATHAASGREYPYEQYF.

There are a few counts of this clonotype. The J gene is TRBJ2-7, the V gene TRBV5-1, with TRBD2 matching over 14 bases. CDR1 is SGHRS, CDR2 YFSETQ, per germline. The CDR3 has 18 amino acids. Trimming at V came to 2 bases and at J to 3 bases, leaving 10 bases not matched to a gene. CDR3: CASSFGQDGLAGGYEQYF. Written as DNA, the CDR3 is TGCGCCAGCAGCTTCGGACAAGACGGACTAGCGGGAGGCTACGAGCAGTACTTC. Together with reference TRBV5-1 and TRBJ2-7, the CDR3 gives the full variable domain: KAGVTQTPRYLIKTRGQQVTLSCSPISGHRSVSWYQQTPGQGLQFLFEYFSETQRNKGNFPGRFSGRQFSNSRSEMNVSTLELGDSALYLCASSFGQDGLAGGYEQYFGPGTRLTVT.

V usage is TRBV10-3 and J usage is TRBJ2-3; D is possibly TRBD2 (6 bases). Trimming took 8 bases from V and 3 from J, leaving 24 bases between them. Germline CDR1 and CDR2: ENHRY and SYGVKD. The CDR3 has 17 amino acids. Here the CDR3 DNA reads TGTGCCATCCGAGTCAACTACCCTGGGGCGGGGACAGATACGCAGTATTTT. Its protein is CAIRVNYPGAGTDTQYF.

There are a few counts of this clonotype. The chain uses TRBV12-3 or TRBV12-4 and TRBJ2-7, with D uncertain. This CDR3 is 12 amino acids long. Between the trimmed V and J ends, which lost 3 bases and 6 bases, there was a span of 9 bases. This CDR3 reads CASSFFSVEQYF. CDR3 DNA: TGTGCCAGCAGTTTTTTTAGTGTCGAGCAGTACTTC.

V and J are TRBV27 and TRBJ2-4; D is possibly TRBD1 (6 bases). The DNA end is more similar to TRBJ2-7, so the J call may be wrong. CDR1 is MNHEY, CDR2 SMNVEV, per germline (reference sequence). This CDR3 has 14 residues. The CDR3 protein is CASSHRLGGYEQYF. The CDR3 nucleotides are TGTGCCAGCAGTCACCGCCTAGGGGGTTACGAGCAGTACTTC.

This clonotype has only a few counts. The chain employs TRBV5-6 and TRBJ2-5, with D uncertain. V was cut by 4 bases and J by 5 bases, with 12 bases left in between. The length of the CDR3 is 13 residues. Germline V lookup: CDR1 SGHDT, CDR2 YYEEEE. CDR3 loop: CASSPDKGETQYF. The CDR3 region has the DNA TGTGCCAGCAGCCCCGACAAGGGCGAGACCCAGTACTTC.

The chain combines TRBV27 with TRBJ2-7; D call uncertain. The CDR3 sequence is 14 residues long. V was clipped by 1 base and J by 6 bases, with 13 bases between them. Germline V gives CDR1 MNHEY, CDR2 SMNVEV (reference sequence). The CDR3 is CASSLWSSDGEQYF. CDR3 coding DNA: TGTGCCAGCAGTTTATGGTCTAGTGATGGCGAGCAGTACTTC.

This clonotype was recorded a few times. This sequence joins TRBV7-2 and TRBJ1-2; D uncertain. The CDR3 runs to 15 residues. Trimming took off 2 bases at V and 7 bases at J, with 17 bases between the two ends. Germline values: CDR1 SGHTA, CDR2 FQGNSA. In DNA form, the CDR3 reads TGTGCCAGCAGCTTATCTTCTTTCGGAGCGGGTGGCTACACCTTC. Its translation is CASSLSSFGAGGYTF.

This sequence joins TRBV27 and TRBJ1-2, with 9 bases identical to TRBD1. Germline lookup yields CDR1 MNHEY and CDR2 SMNVEV (reference sequence). V gave up 8 bases and J gave up 4 bases; unmatched junction bases: 2. The CDR3 has 12 residues. The CDR3 nucleotides read TGTGCCAGCGGACAGGGGACCTATGGCTACACCTTC. Translation gives CASGQGTYGYTF.

The CDR3 DNA reads as TGTGCCAGCAGCTTAGCGCGGACTAGCGGGAACTCTTACGAGCAGTACTTC. It yields the protein CASSLARTSGNSYEQYF. The rearrangement uses TRBV7-6 and TRBJ2-7; TRBD2 aligns across 12 bases. Trimming removed 0 bases from V and 4 bases from J; junction bases left unmatched: 7. In germline, CDR1 is SGHVS, CDR2 FNYEAQ. This CDR3 contains 17 residues. Using reference TRBV7-6 and TRBJ2-7 for the parts outside the CDR3, the full variable domain is GAGVSQSPRYKVTKRGQDVALRCDPISGHVSLYWYRQALGQGPEFLTYFNYEAQQDKSGLPNDRFSAERPEGSISTLTIQRTEQRDSAMYRCASSLARTSGNSYEQYFGPGTRLTVT.

This sequence joins TRBV5-1 and TRBJ2-7; D might be TRBD2 (6 bases). Germline V gene sequence: CDR1 SGHRS, CDR2 YFSETQ. Trimming took off 0 bases at V and 2 bases at J, with 15 bases between the two ends. This CDR3 is built from 16 residues. CDR3 sequence reads: CASSLAPGTSTYEQYF. CDR3 coding DNA: TGCGCCAGCAGCTTGGCCCCCGGGACTTCAACCTACGAGCAGTACTTC. The full variable domain, with the rest looked up from reference TRBV5-1 and TRBJ2-7, is KAGVTQTPRYLIKTRGQQVTLSCSPISGHRSVSWYQQTPGQGLQFLFEYFSETQRNKGNFPGRFSGRQFSNSRSEMNVSTLELGDSALYLCASSLAPGTSTYEQYFGPGTRLTVT.

The V and J genes are TRBV10-3 and TRBJ2-7; TRBD1 aligns across 10 bases. This CDR3 is 15 amino acids long. The germline V gene has CDR1 ENHRY and CDR2 SYGVKD. Trimming took 5 bases from V and 3 from J; bases not matched to a gene: 7. This CDR3 is CAISTTGQGLYEQYF. CDR3 DNA: TGTGCCATCAGTACCACGGGACAGGGGCTCTACGAGCAGTACTTC.

This clonotype was seen only a few times. The J gene is TRBJ2-5, the V gene TRBV9; 9 positions match TRBD2. Per the germline V gene, CDR1 is SGDLS and CDR2 is YYNGEE. There are 15 residues in the CDR3. J was trimmed by 5 bases and V by 5 bases; bases with no gene match: 10. CDR3 residues: CASSPGVAGVETQYF. CDR3 in DNA: TGTGCCAGCAGTCCCGGGGTAGCGGGAGTGGAGACCCAGTACTTC.

This clonotype has more than one count but fewer than ten. Just one base apart from a much larger clone, this may be a read error. The V and J genes are TRBV29-1 and TRBJ2-6; D not certain. Trimming shortened V by 4 bases and J by 2 bases, and 6 bases separated the two germline ends. The CDR3 extends over 13 amino acids. CDR1 and CDR2 (germline): SQVTM, ANQGSEA. In DNA, the CDR3 is TGCAGCGTTGTGGCGGCTGGGGCCAACGTCCTGACTTTC. The encoded protein is CSVVAAGANVLTF.

The count of this clonotype is one. V usage is TRBV10-3 and J usage is TRBJ2-3, with TRBD2 matching over 10 bases. V was clipped by 7 bases and J by 0 bases; unmatched bases: 4. Germline V gene data show CDR1 as ENHRY and CDR2 as SYGVKD. The CDR3 is 15 residues long. CDR3 bases: TGTGCCATCACTCCTAGCGGGGGAAGCACAGATACGCAGTATTTT. This sequence encodes CAITPSGGSTDTQYF.

The rearrangement links TRBV7-2 to TRBJ2-1; weak D call: TRBD1 (7 bases). The germline CDR1 and CDR2 sequences are SGHTA and FQGNSA. CDR3 size: 12 residues. Trimming took off 5 bases at V and 12 bases at J, with 14 bases between the two ends. Here the CDR3 DNA reads TGTGCCAGCAGCCAGGGGGGACGCCGGCAGTTCTTC. Amino acid sequence: CASSQGGRRQFF. The complete variable domain, with remaining parts taken from reference TRBV7-2 and TRBJ2-1, reads GAGVSQSPSNKVTEKGKDVELRCDPISGHTALYWYRQSLGQGLEFLIYFQGNSAPDKSGLPSDRFSAERTGGSVSTLTIQRTQQEDSAVYLCASSQGGRRQFFGPGTRLTVL.